This entry describes one T cell receptor (beta chain). The antigen is not known. The data stem from a study of shared clonotypes between healthy human individuals. Germline trimming cut 5 bases from V and 4 bases from J; bases unmatched to any gene: 3. In germline, CDR1 is ENHRY, CDR2 SYGVKD. The length of the CDR3 is 14 residues. Libraries were prepared by immunoSEQ multiplex PCR; TCRdb keeps only in-frame clonotypes and omits some of them. The sample shows 2,100,000 or so clones, 90% to 96% of them seen only once. Overall study results and limits: Some clonotypes were shared by all four sorted-subset donors, while others were not shared. The non-shared ones had lower generation probabilities than the shared ones.

The receptor was derived from a man between 18 and 35 years old in good health. Input material: naive CD4+ T cells sorted from blood. Subset defined: CD45RA+ positively selected. This chain uses TRBV10-3 with TRBJ1-4, with 8 bases aligning to TRBD1. The CDR3 loop reads CAISIDRGNEKLFF. The DNA for the CDR3 is TGTGCCATCAGTATTGACAGGGGTAATGAAAAACTGTTTTTT.